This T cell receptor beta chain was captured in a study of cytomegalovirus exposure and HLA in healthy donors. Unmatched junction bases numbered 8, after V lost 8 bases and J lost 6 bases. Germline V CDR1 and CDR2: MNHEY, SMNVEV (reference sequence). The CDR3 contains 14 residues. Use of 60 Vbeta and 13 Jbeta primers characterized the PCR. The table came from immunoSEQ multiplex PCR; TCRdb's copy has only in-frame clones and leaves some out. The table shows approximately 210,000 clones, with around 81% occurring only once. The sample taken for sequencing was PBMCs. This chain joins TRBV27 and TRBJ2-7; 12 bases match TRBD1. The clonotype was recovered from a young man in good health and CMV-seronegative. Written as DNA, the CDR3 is TGTGCCAGCGGAACCGGGACAGGGGGCGTCGAGCAGTACTTC. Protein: CASGTGTGGVEQYF.